These 20 T cell receptor beta chains came from one sample sequenced in a study of cytomegalovirus exposure and HLA in healthy donors. 60 Vbeta and 13 Jbeta primers were used in PCR. The assay was immunoSEQ multiplex PCR, and TCRdb's table has in-frame clones only and misses some. The sample consists of 100,000 to 150,000 clones, nearly 85% of them appearing once. Sequences were obtained from PBMCs. These receptors were obtained from a boy younger than 18 in good health and CMV-seronegative.

The rearrangement uses TRBV19 and TRBJ2-5; the D is unclear. Trimming removed 5 bases at V and 1 base at J, with 11 bases between. Germline assignment: CDR1 LNHDA and CDR2 SQIVND (reference sequence). CDR3 length equals 14 residues. CDR3: CASSPLSSQETQYF. The CDR3 region has the DNA TGTGCCAGTAGTCCTCTCTCGAGCCAAGAGACCCAGTACTTC.

Only one count was recorded for this clone. The rearrangement uses TRBV30 and TRBJ2-7; no reliable D call. Per the germline V gene, CDR1 is GTSNPN and CDR2 is SVGIG (reference sequence). Trimming stripped 1 base from V and 2 bases from J, with 3 bases between. CDR3 size: 11 residues. The CDR3, as DNA: TGTGCCTGGAGTGGTACCTACGAGCAGTACTTC. Residues: CAWSGTYEQYF.

In this sample, this clone turned up once. The chain couples TRBV6-1 to TRBJ2-1; 9 bases align to TRBD2. The CDR3 contains 13 residues. Germline V lookup: CDR1 MNHNS, CDR2 SASEGT. The J segment lost 7 bases and the V segment lost 6 bases, leaving 4 bases of the junction unmatched. The CDR3 spells CASSPSGINEQFF. The CDR3, as DNA: TGTGCCAGCAGCCCTAGCGGGATAAATGAGCAGTTCTTC.

This clone was counted a few times. CDR3 sequence: CASSGFAALTEAFF. The CDR3 DNA reads TGTGCCAGCAGCGGTTTTGCGGCCCTCACTGAAGCTTTCTTT. V gene TRBV5-6 combines with J gene TRBJ1-1; no definite D call. The CDR3 contains 14 residues. V lost 4 bases to trimming and J lost 4 bases, with 14 bases between them. Germline V gene data show CDR1 as SGHDT and CDR2 as YYEEEE.

This clone was seen more than once but under ten times. V gene TRBV7-8 combines with J gene TRBJ2-1; 7 bases fit TRBD2. V gave up 6 bases and J gave up 6 bases; unmatched junction bases: 11. Germline assignment: CDR1 SGHVS and CDR2 FQNEAQ. The length of the CDR3 is 15 residues. The CDR3: CASSWASGRINEQFF. CDR3 sequence (DNA): TGTGCCAGCAGTTGGGCTAGCGGAAGAATCAATGAGCAGTTCTTC. Looking up the rest from reference TRBV7-8 and TRBJ2-1 gives the full variable domain: GAGVSQSPRYKVAKRGQDVALRCDPISGHVSLFWYQQALGQGPEFLTYFQNEAQLDKSGLPSDRFFAERPEGSVSTLKIQRTQQEDSAVYLCASSWASGRINEQFFGPGTRLTVL.

This chain joins TRBV27 and TRBJ2-7; the match to TRBD1 covers 8 bases. V shed 5 bases, J shed 1 base, and the junction held 7 bases outside the gene matches. This CDR3 has 15 residues. Germline CDR1 and CDR2: MNHEY and SMNVEV (reference sequence). The CDR3 sequence is CASSPGQGRSYEQYF. The CDR3 nucleotides are TGTGCCAGCAGTCCAGGACAGGGTAGATCCTACGAGCAGTACTTC.

The chain uses TRBV2 and TRBJ1-2, with TRBD1 matching 7 bases. Trimming took 7 bases from V and 7 from J; bases not matched to a gene: 15. This CDR3 is built from 15 residues. Germline assignment: CDR1 SNHLY and CDR2 FYNNEI. As DNA, the CDR3 is TGTGCCAGCACCCAGGGACAGCGGTTTAGGGGTGGCTACACCTTC. It encodes CASTQGQRFRGGYTF. The entire variable domain, with the rest obtained from reference TRBV2 and TRBJ1-2, is as follows: EPEVTQTPSHQVTQMGQEVILRCVPISNHLYFYWYRQILGQKVEFLVSFYNNEISEKSEIFDDQFSVERPDGSNFTLKIRSTKLEDSAMYFCASTQGQRFRGGYTFGSGTRLTVV.

The chain uses TRBV27 and TRBJ2-1; 8 bases align to TRBD2. Trimming removed 3 bases from V and 12 bases from J; junction bases left unmatched: 4. Germline-derived CDR1 and CDR2 are MNHEY and SMNVEV (reference sequence). The CDR3 covers 12 residues. As DNA, the CDR3 is TGTGCCAGCAGTTTGGTGGGACTAGTGCAGTTCTTC. Its translation is CASSLVGLVQFF.

This rearrangement joins TRBV11-3 to TRBJ2-5; 10 bases fit TRBD1. Losses at the gene ends were 0 bases for V and 5 bases for J; bases not matched to a gene: 6. Germline V lookup: CDR1 SGHNT, CDR2 YENEEA. The CDR3 sequence is 16 residues long. The CDR3, as DNA: TGTGCCAGCAGCTTAGAGTGGGACAGGGGATATGAGACCCAGTACTTC. It specifies CASSLEWDRGYETQYF.

This chain links TRBV6-1 with TRBJ2-2, with D perhaps matching TRBD1 (6 bases). The CDR3 runs to 15 residues. CDR1 MNHNS and CDR2 SASEGT come from the germline V gene. Trimming took 1 base from V and 2 from J, leaving 8 bases between them. The CDR3 nucleotides are TGTGCCAGCAGTGAAGGGACAGCTAACACCGGGGAGCTGTTTTTT. Its protein product is CASSEGTANTGELFF.

This rearrangement joins TRBV30 to TRBJ1-2; 8 nucleotides match TRBD1. This CDR3 has 13 residues. Germline V gene lookup returns CDR1 GTSNPN and CDR2 SVGIG (reference sequence). V lost 1 base to trimming and J lost 7 bases; unmatched junction nucleotides: 5. CDR3: CAWSADRGGGYTF. In DNA, the CDR3 is TGTGCCTGGAGTGCTGACAGGGGAGGTGGCTACACCTTC. Drawing the rest from reference TRBV30 and TRBJ1-2, the complete variable domain is SQTIHQWPATLVQPVGSPLSLECTVEGTSNPNLYWYRQAAGRGLQLLFYSVGIGQISSEVPQNLSASRPQDRQFILSSKKLLLSDSGFYLCAWSADRGGGYTFGSGTRLTVV.

This clone was counted a few times. V gene TRBV5-1 combines with J gene TRBJ1-1, with D tentatively TRBD1 (6 bases). The germline V gene encodes CDR1 SGHRS and CDR2 YFSETQ. V lost 0 bases to trimming and J lost 4 bases, with 7 bases between them. The CDR3 sequence is 13 residues long. The CDR3 is CASSLVQGTEAFF. In DNA, the CDR3 is TGCGCCAGCAGCTTGGTACAGGGCACTGAAGCTTTCTTT.

This clone has a handful of counts. This chain joins TRBV6-1 and TRBJ2-2; 8 nucleotides line up with TRBD1. The CDR3 consists of 15 residues. J was trimmed by 4 bases and V by 6 bases; bases with no gene match: 7. The germline CDR1 and CDR2 sequences are MNHNS and SASEGT. This chain's CDR3 is CASRVDRVPTGELFF. The CDR3 DNA follows: TGTGCCAGCAGAGTGGACAGGGTCCCCACCGGGGAGCTGTTTTTT.

The rearrangement links TRBV5-6 to TRBJ1-3; a possible D gene is TRBD1 (6 bases). Between the trimmed V and J ends, which lost 4 bases and 0 bases, there was a span of 11 bases. The CDR3 spans 15 residues. Germline V gene lookup returns CDR1 SGHDT and CDR2 YYEEEE. CDR3 sequence reads: CASSLQGGSGNTIYF. The DNA of the CDR3 is TGTGCCAGCAGCCTGCAAGGGGGCTCTGGAAACACCATATATTTT.

The rearrangement uses TRBV6-4 and TRBJ1-1, with D hard to call. This CDR3 region has 14 residues. Germline-derived CDR1 and CDR2 are MRHNA and SNTAGT. Trimming cost V 4 bases and J 5 bases, with 14 bases left between them. In DNA form, the CDR3 reads TGTGCCAGCAGTGTTGAGGAAGGGAGGACTGAAGCTTTCTTT. Translation: CASSVEEGRTEAFF.

Written as DNA, the CDR3 is TGTGCCAGCAGCCCGAGAGGGATAAGCGCCGGGGAGCTGTTTTTT. Protein: CASSPRGISAGELFF. The rearrangement uses TRBV14 and TRBJ2-2; D is possibly TRBD2 (5 bases). This CDR3 is built from 15 residues. Germline loops: CDR1 SGHDN, CDR2 FVKESK. V lost 4 bases to trimming and J lost 6 bases, with 15 bases between them.

The chain links TRBV5-1 to TRBJ2-2; TRBD1 is a possible D gene (7 bases). V lost 1 base and J 3 bases, leaving 13 bases between the germline ends. The CDR3 is 16 amino acids. The germline V gene encodes CDR1 SGHRS and CDR2 YFSETQ. CDR3 coding DNA: TGCGCCAGCAGCTTGCAGGGGGGTGCGTACACCGGGGAGCTGTTTTTT. Translating it yields CASSLQGGAYTGELFF. Variable domain in full (rest from reference TRBV5-1 and TRBJ2-2): KAGVTQTPRYLIKTRGQQVTLSCSPISGHRSVSWYQQTPGQGLQFLFEYFSETQRNKGNFPGRFSGRQFSNSRSEMNVSTLELGDSALYLCASSLQGGAYTGELFFGEGSRLTVL.

V usage is TRBV25-1 and J usage is TRBJ2-1; D ambiguous. The CDR3 runs to 10 residues. Germline V gives CDR1 MGHDK, CDR2 SYGVNS. V was cut by 2 bases and J by 9 bases, with 2 bases left in between. This CDR3 is CASSELEQFF. CDR3 sequence (DNA): TGTGCCAGCAGTGAACTTGAGCAGTTCTTC.

This chain joins TRBV4-3 and TRBJ1-1, with D possibly TRBD1 on 5 matching bases. Germline V gene sequence: CDR1 LGHNA, CDR2 YSLEER. This CDR3 comprises 16 residues. The ends were cut back, 0 bases at V and 0 bases at J, with 11 bases in the middle. The CDR3 region is CASSQDTGSMNTEAFF. The CDR3 nucleotides read TGCGCCAGCAGCCAAGATACAGGTTCCATGAACACTGAAGCTTTCTTT.

The chain recombines TRBV27 with TRBJ1-1; D gene uncertain. Per germline, CDR1 MNHEY and CDR2 SMNVEV (reference sequence). The CDR3 contains 14 residues. Trimming removed 6 bases from V and 1 base from J, with 12 bases in between. CDR3 bases: TGTGCCAGCAGAACAAGTACAGCGAACACTGAAGCTTTCTTT. It translates to CASRTSTANTEAFF.